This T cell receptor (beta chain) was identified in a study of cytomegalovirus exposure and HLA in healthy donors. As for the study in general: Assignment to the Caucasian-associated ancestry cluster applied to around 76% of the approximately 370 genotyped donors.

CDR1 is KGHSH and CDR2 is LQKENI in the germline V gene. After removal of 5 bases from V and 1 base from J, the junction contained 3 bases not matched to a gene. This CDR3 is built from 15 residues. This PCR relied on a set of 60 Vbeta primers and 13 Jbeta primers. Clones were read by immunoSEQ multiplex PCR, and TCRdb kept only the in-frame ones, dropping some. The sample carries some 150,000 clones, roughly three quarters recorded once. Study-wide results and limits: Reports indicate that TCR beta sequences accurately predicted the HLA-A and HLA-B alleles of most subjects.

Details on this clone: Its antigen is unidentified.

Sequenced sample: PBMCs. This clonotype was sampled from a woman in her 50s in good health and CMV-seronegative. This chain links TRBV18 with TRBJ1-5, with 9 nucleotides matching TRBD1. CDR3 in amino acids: CASSWDRVSNQPQHF. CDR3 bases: TGTGCCAGCTCATGGGACAGGGTGAGCAATCAGCCCCAGCATTTT.